This entry is about one TCR beta chain. Its antigen is unknown. Each CDR3 protein gets one entry after TCRdb re-called the RT-PCR reads with MiXCR. Of 450,000 to 500,000 distinct CDR3 sequences detected, roughly 9.7% appear once; the ten largest clones hold approximately 12%. The data stem from a study of response to subunit inactivated influenza vaccine. Findings of the study overall: Each seasonal flu vaccination may recruit only limited new T cells, authors suggested.

Germline assignment: CDR1 SGHTA and CDR2 FQGNSA. This CDR3 is 13 amino acids long. The ends lost 3 bases at V and 9 bases at J; junction bases unmatched: 6. The source is a man aged 45-65 years who received an inactivated influenza vaccine. Sequences were derived from PBMCs from blood, sampled roughly 48 days after vaccination. V and J are TRBV7-2 and TRBJ2-5; 8 nucleotides align to TRBD2. CDR3 residues: CASSLGLDWAQYF. Here the CDR3 DNA reads TGTGCCAGCAGCTTGGGACTAGATTGGGCCCAGTACTTC.